These T cell receptor beta chains were read from a single sample in a study of cytomegalovirus exposure and HLA in healthy donors. Clones were sequenced by immunoSEQ multiplex PCR, and TCRdb holds only the in-frame ones, with some missing. Of some 180,000 clones listed, roughly four fifths are singletons. Sequencing was carried out using PBMCs. Receptors originate from a man aged 25 to 45 in good health and CMV-seronegative. Both conserved end residues are part of each CDR3. A D gene is named only where the DNA matches it firmly. A row's size may be missing; if present it is once, few, many or a size class.

d_gene	j_gene	v_gene	abundance	CDR3aa	CDR3nt
.	TRBJ2-5	TRBV7-2	.	CASSAEAGRTGTQYF	TGTGCCAGCAGCGCTGAGGCGGGTCGGACGGGGACCCAGTACTTC
.	TRBJ2-7	TRBV20-1	few	CSAPGIYEQYF	TGCAGTGCTCCGGGGATCTACGAGCAGTACTTC
.	TRBJ1-5	TRBV18	.	CASSPSGDARANQPQHF	TGTGCCAGCTCACCTTCTGGTGACGCGCGGGCTAATCAGCCCCAGCATTTT
.	TRBJ1-1	TRBV6-5	.	CASSPNGRGNTEAFF	TGTGCCAGCAGCCCTAATGGGAGGGGGAACACTGAAGCTTTCTTT
.	TRBJ2-1	TRBV30	.	CAHRSSYNEQFF	TGTGCCCACAGGAGCTCCTACAATGAGCAGTTCTTC
TRBD2	TRBJ2-1	TRBV5-1	.	CASSLEAGGPHEQFF	TGCGCCAGCAGCTTGGAAGCGGGAGGGCCTCATGAGCAGTTCTTC
TRBD2	TRBJ2-1	TRBV7-9	.	CASSSQLTSGLYNEQFF	TGTGCCAGCAGCTCACAACTGACTAGCGGTTTATACAATGAGCAGTTCTTC
.	TRBJ2-7	TRBV5-6	.	CASSPTGIYEQYF	TGTGCCAGCAGCCCCACAGGAATCTACGAGCAGTACTTC
.	TRBJ2-1	TRBV5-4	.	CASSLRDNSYNEQFF	TGTGCCAGCAGCTTGCGGGATAACTCCTACAATGAGCAGTTCTTC
.	TRBJ1-1	TRBV28	.	CASSFVWGGDTEAFF	TGTGCCAGCAGTTTTGTTTGGGGCGGGGACACTGAAGCTTTCTTT
TRBD2	TRBJ2-2	TRBV29-1	.	CSVEGGPSGTGVGELFF	TGCAGCGTTGAAGGCGGTCCTAGCGGGACGGGGGTCGGGGAGCTGTTTTTT
.	TRBJ2-2	TRBV28	.	CASKLNTGELFF	TGTGCCAGCAAGCTGAACACCGGGGAGCTGTTTTTT
.	TRBJ1-5	TRBV6-5	few	CASSPTGSQPQHF	TGTGCCAGCAGTCCTACAGGGTCACAGCCCCAGCATTTT
.	TRBJ1-1	TRBV5-1	.	CASSFQTGSNTEAFF	TGCGCCAGCAGCTTTCAGACAGGCTCAAACACTGAAGCTTTCTTT
.	TRBJ1-2	TRBV5-1	.	CASSLLDRSGGYTF	TGCGCCAGCAGCTTACTAGACAGGTCGGGTGGCTACACCTTC
.	TRBJ2-1	TRBV9	.	CASSASHYNEQFF	TGTGCCAGCAGCGCGAGTCACTACAATGAGCAGTTCTTC
TRBD1	TRBJ1-5	TRBV6-5	few	CASSPTGGGQPQHF	TGTGCCAGCAGTCCCACAGGGGGCGGGCAGCCCCAGCATTTT
.	TRBJ2-1	TRBV5-1	.	CASSLVSGVSYNEQFF	TGCGCCAGCAGCTTAGTTTCGGGAGTTAGCTACAATGAGCAGTTCTTC
.	TRBJ2-5	TRBV7-3	.	CASSLTPGGETQYF	TGTGCCAGCAGCTTAACTCCCGGGGGAGAGACTCAGTACTTC
TRBD1	TRBJ2-7	TRBV5-1	.	CARTGQGVVSDYEQYF	TGCGCCAGAACCGGACAGGGGGTCGTCTCGGACTACGAGCAGTACTTC
TRBD2	TRBJ2-2	TRBV9	few	CASSVLAGDSGELFF	TGTGCCAGCAGCGTACTAGCGGGAGACTCCGGGGAGCTGTTTTTT